This TCR beta chain stems from a study of T cells in localized non-small cell lung cancer. Looked up from germline, CDR1 is LNHDA and CDR2 is SQIVND (reference sequence). This CDR3 is 14 amino acids long. V was clipped by 7 bases and J by 8 bases; unmatched bases: 11. This clone showed up just once. TCRdb's copy holds only in-frame clones and misses some; the assay was immunoSEQ multiplex PCR. The sample includes some 140,000 clones, about 89% seen only once; the top ten take 1.7%. The sample here was peripheral blood, taken before any cancer treatment. This sequence was found in a female donor aged 60 or older with stage I lung adenocarcinoma. This chain joins TRBV19 and TRBJ2-1; 7 bases map to TRBD2. CDR3 region: CASTRGGSLDEQFF. Here the CDR3 DNA reads TGTGCCAGTACACGCGGCGGGAGTTTAGATGAGCAGTTCTTC.